These 23 T cell receptor beta chains share one sample of origin, sequenced in a study of technical replicates of blood from several donors. Here immunoSEQ multiplex PCR was the method, and the copy in TCRdb shows in-frame clones only, minus some. Of just over 60,000 clones in the sample, around 87% were seen once. The sequencing sample was made of PBMCs. The receptors come from a human donor in good health. Some clones in this sample may be carry-over from other donors' samples.

The chain uses TRBV19 and TRBJ1-2; D possibly corresponds to TRBD1 (5 bases). Per germline, CDR1 LNHDA and CDR2 SQIVND (reference sequence). V lost 6 bases and J 2 bases, leaving 13 bases between the germline ends. The CDR3 is 14 amino acids. CDR3 amino acids: CASSQMGPNYGYTF. For the CDR3, the DNA is TGTGCCAGTAGCCAGATGGGGCCAAACTATGGCTACACCTTC.

This chain links TRBV6-1 with TRBJ1-5, with D uncertain. The V end lost 4 bases, the J end lost 3 bases, and 7 bases lay between the germline ends. The CDR3 runs 13 residues. Germline V gives CDR1 MNHNS, CDR2 SASEGT. The CDR3 nucleotides read TGTGCCAGCAGTGTTCGTCTCAATCAGCCCCAGCATTTT. It translates to CASSVRLNQPQHF.

The rearrangement links TRBV11-2 to TRBJ2-2; D ambiguous. This CDR3 contains 15 residues. The ends were cut back, 3 bases at V and 4 bases at J, with 12 bases in the middle. Per the germline V gene, CDR1 is SGHAT and CDR2 is FQNNGV. CDR3 sequence: CASSFIQRFTGELFF. CDR3 DNA: TGTGCCAGCAGCTTTATCCAGCGTTTCACCGGGGAGCTGTTTTTT.

The CDR3 sequence is CASSIHGGRSEAFF. CDR3 coding DNA: TGTGCCAGTAGTATCCACGGAGGAAGGTCTGAAGCTTTCTTT. J is TRBJ1-1 and V is TRBV19; the D is unclear. The germline V gene has CDR1 LNHDA and CDR2 SQIVND (reference sequence). Trimming pared 3 bases from V and 6 bases from J, leaving 14 bases between. The CDR3 is made up of 14 amino acids.

This clone was seen once. The chain employs TRBV5-1 and TRBJ1-2; TRBD1 agrees at 7 bases. CDR1 and CDR2 from the germline V gene are SGHRS and YFSETQ. The trim removed 5 bases at V and 3 bases at J, leaving 10 bases unmatched. The CDR3 is 15 amino acids. CDR3 in DNA: TGCGCCAGCAGTCAGGGCACAGGGGCTGACTATGGCTACACCTTC. Translated: CASSQGTGADYGYTF.

This clone appeared a single time. The chain links TRBV9 to TRBJ2-2; 15 bases are a match to TRBD2. J lost 10 bases, V lost 0 bases, and 7 bases had no gene match. This CDR3 contains 17 residues. Germline V CDR1 and CDR2: SGDLS, YYNGEE. In DNA form, the CDR3 reads TGTGCCAGCAGCGTAGCTGTTGGACTAGCGGGAGGGGAGGAGCTGTTTTTT. It specifies CASSVAVGLAGGEELFF.

V is TRBV5-1 and J is TRBJ2-5; 11 bases line up with TRBD1. The CDR3 contains 16 residues. V lost 0 bases, J lost 4 bases, and 5 bases stayed unmatched. The germline CDR1 and CDR2 sequences are SGHRS and YFSETQ. The DNA for the CDR3 is TGCGCCAGCAGCTTGGGGACAGGGGGCGTGGGAGAGACCCAGTACTTC. Translated, it gives CASSLGTGGVGETQYF.

This chain joins TRBV30 and TRBJ2-7; tentatively, D is TRBD2 (5 bases). The V end lost 5 bases, the J end lost 6 bases, and 26 bases lay between the germline ends. CDR3 length: 16 residues. The germline V gene has CDR1 GTSNPN and CDR2 SVGIG (reference sequence). In DNA, the CDR3 is TGTGCCTGGTCTTACGGAGACTCTACGGGAATTTTCGAGCAGTACTTC. Amino acids: CAWSYGDSTGIFEQYF. The full variable domain, in which reference TRBV30 and TRBJ2-7 provide the parts outside the CDR3, is SQTIHQWPATLVQPVGSPLSLECTVEGTSNPNLYWYRQAAGRGLQLLFYSVGIGQISSEVPQNLSASRPQDRQFILSSKKLLLSDSGFYLCAWSYGDSTGIFEQYFGPGTRLTVT.

The rearrangement joins TRBV5-1 to TRBJ1-2, with D perhaps TRBD1 (5 bases). The germline V gene encodes CDR1 SGHRS and CDR2 YFSETQ. This CDR3 has 14 residues. The V end was cut by 0 bases, the J end by 7 bases, with 13 bases between. CDR3 coding DNA: TGCGCCAGCAGCTTGGTGCGGGGGGAAGGTGGCTACACCTTC. As protein: CASSLVRGEGGYTF.

This chain joins TRBV11-2 and TRBJ1-2; D may be TRBD1 (6 bases). This CDR3 spans 14 amino acids. V was clipped by 5 bases and J by 4 bases, with 14 bases between them. The V gene's germline CDR1 is SGHAT and CDR2 FQNNGV. As DNA, the CDR3 is TGTGCCAGCAGCCCTAGGGGGGGAAGCTATGGCTACACCTTC. Translating gives CASSPRGGSYGYTF.

This chain uses TRBV18 with TRBJ1-5, with unresolved D. Trimming left V 2 bases short and J 7 bases short, with 15 bases between. The germline V gene has CDR1 KGHSH and CDR2 LQKENI. This CDR3 is 15 amino acids long. The CDR3 DNA reads TGTGCCAGCTCACCAGGAGGCAAGGGATGGCAGCCCCAGCATTTT. The encoded protein is CASSPGGKGWQPQHF.

The chain has TRBV4-1 and TRBJ2-1; D perhaps matches TRBD1 (6 bases). The V end was cut by 0 bases, the J end by 7 bases, with 10 bases between. Germline V gives CDR1 MGHRA, CDR2 YSYEKL. The CDR3 is made up of 14 amino acids. CDR3 DNA sequence: TGCGCCAGCAGCCAAGATACAGGGTGGAATGAGCAGTTCTTC. It is translated as CASSQDTGWNEQFF.

The chain couples TRBV29-1 to TRBJ2-5; D unclear. Germline V gene sequence: CDR1 SQVTM, CDR2 ANQGSEA. Between the trimmed V and J ends, which lost 6 bases and 1 base, there was a span of 9 bases. The CDR3 totals 12 residues. CDR3 amino acids: CSVRQSQETQYF. CDR3 DNA: TGCAGCGTGAGGCAGTCCCAAGAGACCCAGTACTTC.

This chain uses TRBV6-5 with TRBJ1-1, with a tentative D call TRBD1 (5 bases). Trimming left V 0 bases short and J 4 bases short, with 12 bases between. CDR3 length: 15 amino acids. CDR1 and CDR2 from the germline V gene are MNHEY and SVGAGI. This chain's CDR3 is CASSYSTGEGTEAFF. The CDR3 region has the DNA TGTGCCAGCAGTTACTCAACAGGTGAAGGCACTGAAGCTTTCTTT.

CDR3 region: CASSPAGGHNEQFF. Written as DNA, the CDR3 is TGCGCCAGCAGCCCGGCGGGAGGGCACAATGAGCAGTTCTTC. The J gene is TRBJ2-1, the V gene TRBV5-1; 9 nucleotides align to TRBD2. The V gene's germline CDR1 is SGHRS and CDR2 YFSETQ. CDR3 length equals 14 residues. V lost 4 bases to trimming and J lost 5 bases; unmatched junction nucleotides: 4.

The rearrangement links TRBV7-2 to TRBJ1-2; possibly TRBD1 for D (5 bases). The length of the CDR3 is 16 residues. The V gene's germline CDR1 is SGHTA and CDR2 FQGNSA. V lost 2 bases to trimming and J lost 0 bases, with 13 bases between them. The CDR3 nucleotides read TGTGCCAGCAGCTTACGGGGCGGGGGAACTAACTATGGCTACACCTTC. This encodes CASSLRGGGTNYGYTF. The complete variable domain, with remaining parts taken from reference TRBV7-2 and TRBJ1-2, reads GAGVSQSPSNKVTEKGKDVELRCDPISGHTALYWYRQSLGQGLEFLIYFQGNSAPDKSGLPSDRFSAERTGGSVSTLTIQRTQQEDSAVYLCASSLRGGGTNYGYTFGSGTRLTVV.

The chain has TRBV2 and TRBJ1-5; weak D call: TRBD1 (6 bases). Germline CDR1 SNHLY, CDR2 FYNNEI. The CDR3 length is 14 residues. The germline V and J ends were trimmed by 7 bases and 0 bases, with 10 bases remaining between them. DNA for the CDR3: TGTGCCAGCACCCTACAGGGTAGCAATCAGCCCCAGCATTTT. Amino acids: CASTLQGSNQPQHF.

V and J are TRBV5-4 and TRBJ1-2; 8 bases line up with TRBD1. Germline-derived CDR1 and CDR2 are SGHNT and YYREEE (reference sequence). This CDR3 contains 14 residues. Trimming took 5 bases from V and 4 from J; bases not matched to a gene: 7. CDR3 coding DNA: TGTGCCAGCAGACCAGGGGGCTTGGCCTATGGCTACACCTTC. It translates to CASRPGGLAYGYTF.

The V gene is TRBV5-6, the J gene TRBJ1-1; 7 bases match TRBD1. Germline CDR1 reads SGHDT; CDR2 reads YYEEEE. The V segment lost 0 bases and the J segment 6 bases; nucleotides outside the gene matches: 8. This CDR3 region has 15 residues. For the CDR3, the DNA is TGTGCCAGCAGCTTGGTAGGGCTGACAGGGCCTGAAGCTTTCTTT. It yields the protein CASSLVGLTGPEAFF.

This rearrangement joins TRBV6-7 to TRBJ2-7; D is perhaps TRBD2 (5 bases). TRBV6-7 is an open reading frame, and its role is uncertain. With 8 bases removed from V and 0 bases from J, the gap between germline ends came to 17 bases. The CDR3 covers 15 residues. The CDR3 loop is CASHAPDSCSYEQYF. The CDR3 nucleotides read TGTGCCAGCCACGCCCCGGACTCGTGCTCCTACGAGCAGTACTTC.

V is TRBV7-2 and J is TRBJ2-7; 9 bases line up with TRBD1. J gave up 1 base and V 0 bases, and 1 base lay outside the gene matches. This CDR3 contains 15 residues. CDR1 and CDR2 (germline): SGHTA, FQGNSA. CDR3 loop: CASSLAGQGSYEQYF. CDR3 DNA: TGTGCCAGCAGCTTAGCGGGACAGGGTTCCTACGAGCAGTACTTC.

This chain uses TRBV7-2 with TRBJ2-7; 7 bases are a match to TRBD2. The CDR3 extends over 13 amino acids. CDR1 SGHTA and CDR2 FQGNSA come from the germline V gene. V shed 5 bases, J shed 7 bases, and the junction held 8 bases outside the gene matches. CDR3 sequence reads: CASSRREGNEQYF. The CDR3 DNA sequence: TGTGCCAGCAGCCGTAGGGAGGGGAATGAGCAGTACTTC.

The count of this clone is one. This chain joins TRBV2 and TRBJ1-2, with TRBD1 matching over 8 bases. J was trimmed by 3 bases and V by 7 bases; bases with no gene match: 13. The germline CDR1 and CDR2 sequences are SNHLY and FYNNEI. There are 16 residues in the CDR3. The CDR3 coding sequence is TGTGCCAGCACCACTAGCGACAGGGGATTAGACTATGGCTACACCTTC. Translation gives CASTTSDRGLDYGYTF.